This TCR beta chain comes out of a study of T cells in Graves' hyperthyroidism and ophthalmopathy. Patients were excluded because of uncontrolled infection, other autoimmune disease, pregnancy or lactation. Amplification of TCR beta CDR3 regions used RNA as the template. With the HTBI primer set, the TCR CDR3 went through a first round of RT-PCR. From the multiplex PCR reads, TCRdb called clonotypes with MiXCR, one entry per CDR3 protein. The sample contains about 340,000 distinct CDR3 sequences, about 18% of which appear only once. J gave up 7 bases and V 5 bases, and 7 bases lay outside the gene matches. Germline V gene sequence: CDR1 SGHDT, CDR2 YYEEEE. The CDR3 has 14 residues. This clonotype has ten or more counts. What it binds is not known. Study-wide findings and caveats: Ophthalmopathy stood apart from stable hyperthyroidism in a 13 V-J model. Before onset, by a median of around 6.4 months, the model predicted ophthalmopathy. Researchers found most expanded thyroid clonotypes above 0.001 in blood as well.

The sample consisted of blood. This sequence originates from a woman aged 50 to 60 with Graves' hyperthyroidism. The chain has TRBV5-6 and TRBJ2-1; 9 bases fit TRBD1. The CDR3 DNA sequence: TGTGCCAGCAGTTACGGACAGGGGACGAATGAGCAGTTCTTC. This translates into CASSYGQGTNEQFF.